This T cell receptor (beta chain) came from a study of cytomegalovirus exposure and HLA in healthy donors. The wider study: Early released data had about 85 million unique TCRs, all coming from HLA-typed donors. Study-wide results and limits: Highest at DRB1 and lowest at HLA-C, TCR association rates differed among HLA loci in a later analysis.

13 Jbeta primers and 60 Vbeta primers were used for the PCR. As originally analysed: In a later analysis, about 9.9 million of some 80 million unique beta chains occurred in at least two donors. TCRdb's copy holds only in-frame clones and misses some; the assay was immunoSEQ multiplex PCR. Clone size and the V and J calls come from that table; the DNA yielded D and trimming. The table shows approximately 110,000 clones, with 15% occurring only once. As to this clone: The antigen is not known.

Germline V lookup: CDR1 MNHNS, CDR2 SASEGT. V gave up 10 bases and J gave up 7 bases, with 11 bases separating them. The CDR3 runs to 11 residues. The genes are TRBV6-1 and TRBJ2-1; D possibly corresponds to TRBD1 (6 bases). This receptor was taken from a woman aged 18-35 years in good health and CMV-seronegative. The sample taken for sequencing was PBMCs. CDR3 DNA sequence: TGTGCCATTCACAGGGTTAATGAGCAGTTCTTC. Encoded protein: CAIHRVNEQFF.